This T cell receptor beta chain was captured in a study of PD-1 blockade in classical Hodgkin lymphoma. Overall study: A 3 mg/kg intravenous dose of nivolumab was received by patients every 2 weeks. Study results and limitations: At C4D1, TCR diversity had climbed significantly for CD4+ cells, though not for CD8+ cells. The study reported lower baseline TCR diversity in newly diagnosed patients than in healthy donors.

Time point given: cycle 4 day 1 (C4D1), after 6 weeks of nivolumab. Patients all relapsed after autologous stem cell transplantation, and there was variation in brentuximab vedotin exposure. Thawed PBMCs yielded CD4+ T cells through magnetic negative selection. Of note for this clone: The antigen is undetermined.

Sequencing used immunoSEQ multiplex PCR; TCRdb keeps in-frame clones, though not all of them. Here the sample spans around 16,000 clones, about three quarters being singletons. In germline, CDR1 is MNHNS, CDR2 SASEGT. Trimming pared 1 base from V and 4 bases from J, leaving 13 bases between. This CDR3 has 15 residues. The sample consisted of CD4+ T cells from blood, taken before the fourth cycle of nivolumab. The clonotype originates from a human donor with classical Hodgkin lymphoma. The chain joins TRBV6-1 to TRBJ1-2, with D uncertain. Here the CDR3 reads CASSEGVGLVYGYTF. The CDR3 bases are TGTGCCAGCAGTGAAGGGGTGGGATTGGTCTATGGCTACACCTTC.